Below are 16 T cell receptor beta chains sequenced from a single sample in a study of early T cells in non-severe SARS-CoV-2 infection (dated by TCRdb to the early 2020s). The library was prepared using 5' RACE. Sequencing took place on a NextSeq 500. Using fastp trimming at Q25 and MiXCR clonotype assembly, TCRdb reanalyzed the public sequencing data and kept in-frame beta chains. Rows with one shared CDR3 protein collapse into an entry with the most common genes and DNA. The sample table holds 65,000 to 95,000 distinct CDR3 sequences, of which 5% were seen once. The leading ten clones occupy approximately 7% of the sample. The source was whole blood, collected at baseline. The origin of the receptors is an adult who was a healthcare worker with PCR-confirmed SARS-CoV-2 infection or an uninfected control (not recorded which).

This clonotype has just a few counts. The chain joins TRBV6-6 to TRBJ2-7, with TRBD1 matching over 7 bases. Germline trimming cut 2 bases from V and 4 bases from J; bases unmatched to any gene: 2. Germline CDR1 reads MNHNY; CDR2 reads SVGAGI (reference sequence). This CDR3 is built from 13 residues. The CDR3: CASSYRDSYEQYF. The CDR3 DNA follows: TGTGCCAGCAGTTACCGGGACAGTTACGAGCAGTACTTC.

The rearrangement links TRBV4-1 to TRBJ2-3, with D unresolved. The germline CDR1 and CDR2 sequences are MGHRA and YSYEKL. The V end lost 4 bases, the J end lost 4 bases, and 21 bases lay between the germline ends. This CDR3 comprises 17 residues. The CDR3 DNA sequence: TGCGCCAGCAGCCTAAACACCCTTACCCGGGCAGCAGATACGCAGTATTTT. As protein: CASSLNTLTRAADTQYF.

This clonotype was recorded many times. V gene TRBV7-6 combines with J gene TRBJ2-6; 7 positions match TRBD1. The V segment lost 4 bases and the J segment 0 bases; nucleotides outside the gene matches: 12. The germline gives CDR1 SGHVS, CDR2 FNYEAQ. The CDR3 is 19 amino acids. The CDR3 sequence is CASSSDRAGSLSGANVLTF. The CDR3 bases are TGTGCCAGCAGCTCAGACAGGGCCGGATCCCTCTCTGGGGCCAACGTCCTGACTTTC.

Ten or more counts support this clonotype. The CDR3 sequence: CASSYRNADSPLHF. The CDR3, as DNA: TGTGCCAGCAGTTACCGGAACGCGGATTCACCCCTCCACTTT. J is TRBJ1-6 and V is TRBV6-6; no clear D gene. V lost 2 bases to trimming and J lost 8 bases, with 10 bases between them. There are 14 residues in the CDR3. CDR1 is MNHNY and CDR2 is SVGAGI in the germline V gene (reference sequence).

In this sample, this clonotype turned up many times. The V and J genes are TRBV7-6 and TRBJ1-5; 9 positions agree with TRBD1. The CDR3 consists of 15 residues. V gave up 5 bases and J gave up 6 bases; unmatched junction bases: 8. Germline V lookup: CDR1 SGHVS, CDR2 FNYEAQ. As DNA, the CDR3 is TGTGCCAGCAGCGGTACAGGGGGCGCAGGTCAGCCCCAGCATTTT. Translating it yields CASSGTGGAGQPQHF.

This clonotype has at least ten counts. The CDR3 DNA sequence: TGTGCCAGCTCTGCGGGGAACAGCAAAATGAACACTGAAGCTTTCTTT. Its protein is CASSAGNSKMNTEAFF. V and J are TRBV18 and TRBJ1-1; D gene uncertain. Trimming stripped 6 bases from V and 0 bases from J, with 17 bases between. Germline V lookup: CDR1 KGHSH, CDR2 LQKENI. The CDR3 totals 16 residues.

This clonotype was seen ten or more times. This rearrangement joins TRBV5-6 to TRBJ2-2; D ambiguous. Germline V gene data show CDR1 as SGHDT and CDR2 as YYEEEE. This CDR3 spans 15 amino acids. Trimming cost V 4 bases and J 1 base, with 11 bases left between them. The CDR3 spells CASSPRAKNTGELFF. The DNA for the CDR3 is TGTGCCAGCAGCCCAAGGGCCAAGAACACCGGGGAGCTGTTTTTT.

The CDR3 is CASSQDLDSYNEQFF. Written as DNA, the CDR3 is TGTGCCAGCAGCCAAGATTTGGATTCGTACAATGAGCAGTTCTTC. The chain has TRBV4-2 and TRBJ2-1; D call uncertain. The CDR3 runs 15 residues. V lost 0 bases and J lost 4, with 10 bases in between. Germline V CDR1 and CDR2: LGHNA, YNFKEQ.

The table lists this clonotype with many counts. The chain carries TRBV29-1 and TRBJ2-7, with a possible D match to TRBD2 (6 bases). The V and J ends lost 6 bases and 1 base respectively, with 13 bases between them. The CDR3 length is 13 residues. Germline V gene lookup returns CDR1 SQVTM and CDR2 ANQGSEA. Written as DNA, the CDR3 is TGCAGCGTGACCCACGGGGGTTCCTACGAGCAGTACTTC. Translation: CSVTHGGSYEQYF.

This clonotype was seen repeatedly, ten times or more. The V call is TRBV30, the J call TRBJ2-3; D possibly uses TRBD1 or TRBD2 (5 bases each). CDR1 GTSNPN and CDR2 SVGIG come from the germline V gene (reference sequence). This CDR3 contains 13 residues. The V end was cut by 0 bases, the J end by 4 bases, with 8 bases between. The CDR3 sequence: CAWSVKGPDTQYF. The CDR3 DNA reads TGTGCCTGGAGTGTTAAGGGACCAGATACGCAGTATTTT. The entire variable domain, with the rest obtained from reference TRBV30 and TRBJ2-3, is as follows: SQTIHQWPATLVQPVGSPLSLECTVEGTSNPNLYWYRQAAGRGLQLLFYSVGIGQISSEVPQNLSASRPQDRQFILSSKKLLLSDSGFYLCAWSVKGPDTQYFGPGTRLTVL.

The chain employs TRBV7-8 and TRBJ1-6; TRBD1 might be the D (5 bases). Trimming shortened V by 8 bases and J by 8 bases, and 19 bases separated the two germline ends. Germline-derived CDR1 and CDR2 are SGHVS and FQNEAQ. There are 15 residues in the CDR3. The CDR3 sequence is CASRGRGWVDSPLHF. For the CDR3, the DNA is TGTGCCAGCCGCGGTAGGGGTTGGGTCGATTCACCCCTCCACTTT.

CDR3 region: CASTGQGAKQPQHF. The CDR3 region has the DNA TGTGCCAGCACTGGACAGGGGGCGAAGCAGCCCCAGCATTTT. This chain links TRBV2 with TRBJ1-5; 11 nucleotides align to TRBD1. The CDR3 loop spans 14 amino acids. V gave up 7 bases and J gave up 7 bases; unmatched junction bases: 6. The germline V gene has CDR1 SNHLY and CDR2 FYNNEI.

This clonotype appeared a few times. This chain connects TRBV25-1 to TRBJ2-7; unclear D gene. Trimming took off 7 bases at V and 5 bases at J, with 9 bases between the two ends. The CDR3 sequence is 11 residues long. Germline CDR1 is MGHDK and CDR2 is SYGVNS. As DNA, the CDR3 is TGTGCCAGCACGGTTGGGGACGAGCAGTACTTC. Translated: CASTVGDEQYF.

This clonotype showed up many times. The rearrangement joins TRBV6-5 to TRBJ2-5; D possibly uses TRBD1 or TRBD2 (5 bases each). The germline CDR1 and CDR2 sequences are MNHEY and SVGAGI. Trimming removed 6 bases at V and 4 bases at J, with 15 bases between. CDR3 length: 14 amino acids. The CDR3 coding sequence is TGTGCCAGCAGGGGACCTCCTAGGGTAGAGACCCAGTACTTC. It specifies CASRGPPRVETQYF.

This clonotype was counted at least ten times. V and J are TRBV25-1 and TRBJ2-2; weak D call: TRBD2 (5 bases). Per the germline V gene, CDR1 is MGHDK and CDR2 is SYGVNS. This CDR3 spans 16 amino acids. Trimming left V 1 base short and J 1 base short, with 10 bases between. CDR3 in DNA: TGTGCCAGCAGTGAATGGAGAGGGCTGAACACCGGGGAGCTGTTTTTT. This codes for CASSEWRGLNTGELFF. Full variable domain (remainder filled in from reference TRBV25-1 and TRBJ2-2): EADIYQTPRYLVIGTGKKITLECSQTMGHDKMYWYQQDPGMELHLIHYSYGVNSTEKGDLSSESTVSRIRTEHFPLTLESARPSHTSQYLCASSEWRGLNTGELFFGEGSRLTVL.

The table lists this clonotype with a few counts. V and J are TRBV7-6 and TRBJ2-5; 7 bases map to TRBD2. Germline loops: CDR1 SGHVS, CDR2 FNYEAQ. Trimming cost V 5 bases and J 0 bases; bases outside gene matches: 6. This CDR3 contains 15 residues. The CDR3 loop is CASSVGGSYQETQYF. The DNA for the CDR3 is TGTGCCAGCAGCGTAGGCGGGAGCTACCAAGAGACCCAGTACTTC.